The clone carrying this TCR beta chain was seen only a few times. What it recognizes is unknown. The sample belongs to a study of beta chain features in type 1 diabetes. Study overall: Taken together, all samples contributed roughly 100 million examined sorted cells.

The CDR3 has 15 amino acids. Germline trimming cut 2 bases from V and 7 bases from J; bases unmatched to any gene: 8. Germline-derived CDR1 and CDR2 are SGHTA and FQGNSA. The study, taken as a whole, reports: Patients with Type 1 diabetes showed moderately but significantly shorter TCRB CDR3s in all four CD4+ subsets.

Reverse transcription of all isolated RNA meant that expressed TCRB transcripts were sequenced. Clones were sequenced by immunoSEQ multiplex PCR, and TCRdb holds only the in-frame ones, with some missing. The data contain 150,000 to 190,000 clones, 10% of them singletons. This clonotype was sampled from a man younger than 40 with type 1 diabetes. The chain combines TRBV7-2 with TRBJ2-3; 8 bases map to TRBD2. The sequenced material came from central memory CD4+ T cells from blood. CDR3 loop: CASSLPGGPLNTQYF. CDR3 DNA sequence: TGTGCCAGCAGCTTACCGGGAGGGCCCTTAAATACGCAGTATTTT.